One sample yielded the 16 T cell receptor beta chains listed below, sequenced in a study of blood T cell repertoires in COVID-19. Data came from immunoSEQ multiplex PCR; TCRdb stores just in-frame clones and leaves some out. The sample lists 120,000 or so clones, 86% occurring once. The sequencing input was peripheral blood. The receptors were sampled from a man aged 40-49 years with acute or convalescent COVID-19.

The chain combines TRBV29-1 with TRBJ2-6; D might be TRBD2 (6 bases). The V end lost 7 bases, the J end lost 0 bases, and 13 bases lay between the germline ends. The CDR3 runs 15 residues. The germline V gene encodes CDR1 SQVTM and CDR2 ANQGSEA. The CDR3 sequence: CSAHGGNSGANVLTF. CDR3 nucleotides: TGCAGCGCCCATGGGGGGAACTCTGGGGCCAACGTCCTGACTTTC. The variable domain in full, completed from reference TRBV29-1 and TRBJ2-6, reads SAVISQKPSRDICQRGTSLTIQCQVDSQVTMMFWYRQQPGQSLTLIATANQGSEATYESGFVIDKFPISRPNLTFSTLTVSNMSPEDSSIYLCSAHGGNSGANVLTFGAGSRLTVL.

V is TRBV30 and J is TRBJ1-6; the D is unclear. The CDR3 sequence is 18 residues long. CDR1 and CDR2 (germline): GTSNPN, SVGIG (reference sequence). Trimming stripped 1 base from V and 1 base from J, with 17 bases between. CDR3 sequence (DNA): TGTGCCTGGAGTGCATCCGGCGTTTGGAGTTCCTATAATTCACCCCTCCACTTT. Residues: CAWSASGVWSSYNSPLHF.

The genes are TRBV2 and TRBJ2-2, with D possibly TRBD1 on 6 matching bases. The V gene's germline CDR1 is SNHLY and CDR2 FYNNEI. The CDR3 is 13 amino acids. The V end lost 2 bases, the J end lost 6 bases, and 7 bases lay between the germline ends. CDR3 sequence: CASSENRAGELFF. CDR3 nucleotide sequence: TGTGCCAGCAGTGAAAACAGGGCCGGGGAGCTGTTTTTT. Supplemented by reference TRBV2 and TRBJ2-2, the full variable domain reads EPEVTQTPSHQVTQMGQEVILRCVPISNHLYFYWYRQILGQKVEFLVSFYNNEISEKSEIFDDQFSVERPDGSNFTLKIRSTKLEDSAMYFCASSENRAGELFFGEGSRLTVL.

The V call is TRBV30, the J call TRBJ1-1; D is uncertain. The germline V and J ends were trimmed by 2 bases and 1 base, with 8 bases remaining between them. The CDR3 contains 13 residues. Germline V gene data show CDR1 as GTSNPN and CDR2 as SVGIG (reference sequence). The CDR3 reads CAWSPHQNTEAFF. In DNA, the CDR3 is TGTGCCTGGAGTCCACACCAGAACACTGAAGCTTTCTTT.

This clone was seen just once. The J gene is TRBJ1-2, the V gene TRBV29-1; 7 positions agree with TRBD1. Germline assignment: CDR1 SQVTM and CDR2 ANQGSEA. The CDR3 length is 13 residues. Germline trimming cut 5 bases from V and 3 bases from J; bases unmatched to any gene: 6. CDR3 DNA: TGCAGCGTTTCGACAGGGATATACTATGGCTACACCTTC. Protein: CSVSTGIYYGYTF.

V usage is TRBV4-1 and J usage is TRBJ2-3; 9 bases are a match to TRBD2. Germline CDR1 and CDR2: MGHRA and YSYEKL. This CDR3 has 15 amino acids. The V gene end was trimmed by 5 bases and the J gene end by 1 base; junction bases not matched to a gene: 4. The chain's CDR3 is CASSSRLAGTDTQYF. The CDR3 nucleotides are TGCGCCAGCAGCTCACGACTAGCGGGCACAGATACGCAGTATTTT.

This rearrangement joins TRBV12-3 or TRBV12-4 to TRBJ2-2; D is ambiguous. The CDR3 totals 13 residues. V was pared by 6 bases and J by 5 bases, with 10 bases between. The CDR3 loop reads CASRPARTGELFF. The CDR3 DNA is TGTGCCAGCAGGCCAGCGAGAACCGGGGAGCTGTTTTTT.

The table lists this clone with a few counts. This chain uses TRBV29-1 with TRBJ1-4; 8 positions match TRBD1. V lost 6 bases, J lost 6 bases, and 9 bases stayed unmatched. The germline CDR1 and CDR2 sequences are SQVTM and ANQGSEA. The CDR3 loop spans 14 amino acids. CDR3 in DNA: TGCAGCGTCACAGGGGGTGCAGTAGATGAAAAACTGTTTTTT. Protein sequence: CSVTGGAVDEKLFF.

The V gene is TRBV2, the J gene TRBJ1-5; a weak D match, TRBD1 (5 bases). Trimming cost V 3 bases and J 6 bases, with 12 bases left between them. Germline V lookup: CDR1 SNHLY, CDR2 FYNNEI. The CDR3 has 14 amino acids. CDR3 sequence (DNA): TGTGCCAGCAGTGACGGGGGGGAGATTCAGCCCCAGCATTTT. Its protein is CASSDGGEIQPQHF. Using reference TRBV2 and TRBJ1-5 for the parts outside the CDR3, the full variable domain is EPEVTQTPSHQVTQMGQEVILRCVPISNHLYFYWYRQILGQKVEFLVSFYNNEISEKSEIFDDQFSVERPDGSNFTLKIRSTKLEDSAMYFCASSDGGEIQPQHFGDGTRLSIL.

This chain links TRBV5-6 with TRBJ1-2; 8 bases are shared with TRBD1. Trimming cost V 5 bases and J 5 bases; bases outside gene matches: 11. CDR1 and CDR2 from the germline V gene are SGHDT and YYEEEE. The CDR3 is 15 residues long. The CDR3 DNA follows: TGTGCCAGCAGTTCTTCCGGGACAGGAGTTTATGGCTACACCTTC. Its translation is CASSSSGTGVYGYTF.

This chain uses TRBV7-8 with TRBJ2-2, with 7 positions matching TRBD1. Per germline, CDR1 SGHVS and CDR2 FQNEAQ. This CDR3 contains 16 residues. With 5 bases clipped from V and 1 base from J, the junction kept 7 bases outside the gene matches. The CDR3 DNA reads as TGTGCCAGCAGCCTTACCCGGACAGGGAACACCGGGGAGCTGTTTTTT. It yields the protein CASSLTRTGNTGELFF.

This clone has only a few counts. The chain carries TRBV9 and TRBJ2-2; no clear D. Germline V gives CDR1 SGDLS, CDR2 YYNGEE. The V end was cut by 4 bases, the J end by 1 base, with 8 bases between. This CDR3 spans 14 amino acids. The CDR3 is CASSPQRNTGELFF. The CDR3 nucleotides are TGTGCCAGCAGCCCCCAGCGGAACACCGGGGAGCTGTTTTTT.

This clone has only one observation. This sequence joins TRBV7-2 and TRBJ2-3, with TRBD2 identical over 8 bases. Germline assignment: CDR1 SGHTA and CDR2 FQGNSA. After removal of 3 bases from V and 4 bases from J, the junction contained 9 bases not matched to a gene. This CDR3 has 16 amino acids. Here the CDR3 DNA reads TGTGCCAGCAGCTTGGACGGGGGGGGCAGCCCAGATACGCAGTATTTT. As protein: CASSLDGGGSPDTQYF.

This clone was seen just once. J is TRBJ1-2 and V is TRBV7-3; TRBD1 might be the D (6 bases). Trimming pared 8 bases from V and 3 bases from J, leaving 19 bases between. Germline V CDR1 and CDR2: SGHTA, FQGTGA. This CDR3 is built from 15 residues. The CDR3 sequence: CASSYNGGADYGYTF. The CDR3 region has the DNA TGTGCCAGCTCCTATAATGGGGGGGCGGACTATGGCTACACCTTC.

The rearrangement links TRBV19 to TRBJ1-2, with D possibly being TRBD1 (5 bases). V lost 7 bases and J 3 bases, leaving 15 bases between the germline ends. Germline CDR1 LNHDA, CDR2 SQIVND (reference sequence). The CDR3 length is 14 residues. CDR3 coding DNA: TGTGCCAGTACCTCTCAAATAGGGGACTATGGCTACACCTTC. It yields the protein CASTSQIGDYGYTF.

The rearrangement joins TRBV18 to TRBJ1-3; TRBD1 might be the D (6 bases). The V and J ends lost 6 bases and 0 bases respectively, with 12 bases between them. Germline-derived CDR1 and CDR2 are KGHSH and LQKENI. The CDR3 runs 15 residues. The CDR3 loop reads CASSYRESSGNTIYF. The DNA for the CDR3 is TGTGCCAGCTCGTACAGGGAATCCTCTGGAAACACCATATATTTT. The full variable domain, its missing parts supplied by reference TRBV18 and TRBJ1-3, is NAGVMQNPRHLVRRRGQEARLRCSPMKGHSHVYWYRQLPEEGLKFMVYLQKENIIDESGMPKERFSAEFPKEGPSILRIQQVVRGDSAAYFCASSYRESSGNTIYFGEGSWLTVV.